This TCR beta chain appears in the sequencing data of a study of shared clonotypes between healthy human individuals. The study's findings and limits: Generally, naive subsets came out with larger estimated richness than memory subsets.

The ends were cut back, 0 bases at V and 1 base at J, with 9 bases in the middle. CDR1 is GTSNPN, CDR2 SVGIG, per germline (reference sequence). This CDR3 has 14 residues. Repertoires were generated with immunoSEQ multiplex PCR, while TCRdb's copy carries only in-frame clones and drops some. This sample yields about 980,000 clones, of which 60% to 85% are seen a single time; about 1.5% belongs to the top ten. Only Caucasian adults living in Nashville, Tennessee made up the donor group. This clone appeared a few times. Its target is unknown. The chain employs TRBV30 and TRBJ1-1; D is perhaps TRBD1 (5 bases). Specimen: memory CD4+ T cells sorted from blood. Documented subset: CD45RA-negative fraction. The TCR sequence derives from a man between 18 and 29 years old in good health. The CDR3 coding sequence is TGTGCCTGGAGTGTTGGGACGGGGAACACTGAAGCTTTCTTT. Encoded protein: CAWSVGTGNTEAFF.